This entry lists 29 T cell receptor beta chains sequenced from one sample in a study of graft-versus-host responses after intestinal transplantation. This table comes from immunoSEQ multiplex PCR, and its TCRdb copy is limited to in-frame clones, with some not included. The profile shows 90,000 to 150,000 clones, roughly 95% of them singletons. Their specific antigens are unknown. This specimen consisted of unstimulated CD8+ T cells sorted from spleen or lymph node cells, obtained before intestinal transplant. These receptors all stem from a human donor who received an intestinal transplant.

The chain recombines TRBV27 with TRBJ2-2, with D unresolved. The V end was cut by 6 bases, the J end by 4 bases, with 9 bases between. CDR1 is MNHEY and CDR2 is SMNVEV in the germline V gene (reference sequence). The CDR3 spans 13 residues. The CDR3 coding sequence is TGTGCCAGCAGCCGCTGGGGCACCGGGGAGCTGTTTTTT. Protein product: CASSRWGTGELFF.

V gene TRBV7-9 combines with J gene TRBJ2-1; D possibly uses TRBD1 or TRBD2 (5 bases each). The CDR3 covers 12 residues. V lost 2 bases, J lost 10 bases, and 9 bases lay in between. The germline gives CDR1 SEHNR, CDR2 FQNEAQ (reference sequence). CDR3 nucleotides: TGTGCCAGCAGCTTATTCGGGGCCGAGCAGTTCTTC. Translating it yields CASSLFGAEQFF.

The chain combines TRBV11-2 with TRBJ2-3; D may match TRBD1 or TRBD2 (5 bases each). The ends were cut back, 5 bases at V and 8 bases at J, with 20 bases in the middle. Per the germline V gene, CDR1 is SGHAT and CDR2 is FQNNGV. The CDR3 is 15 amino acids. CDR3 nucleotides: TGTGCCAGCAGCCACCCAGGGACGTGGTTTGGTACGCAGTATTTT. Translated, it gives CASSHPGTWFGTQYF.

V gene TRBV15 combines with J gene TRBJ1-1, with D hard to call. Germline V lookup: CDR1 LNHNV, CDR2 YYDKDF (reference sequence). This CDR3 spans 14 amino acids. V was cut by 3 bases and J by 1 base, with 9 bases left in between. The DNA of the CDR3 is TGTGCCACCAGCAGGGGGTCCGGGAACACTGAAGCTTTCTTT. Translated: CATSRGSGNTEAFF.

CDR3 DNA sequence: TGCGCCAGCAGCGTCGAATTTTTGAACACTGAAGCTTTCTTT. Protein sequence: CASSVEFLNTEAFF. This rearrangement joins TRBV4-1 to TRBJ1-1, with D unresolved. The germline gives CDR1 MGHRA, CDR2 YSYEKL. The CDR3 runs 14 residues. V lost 5 bases, J lost 0 bases, and 10 bases lay in between.

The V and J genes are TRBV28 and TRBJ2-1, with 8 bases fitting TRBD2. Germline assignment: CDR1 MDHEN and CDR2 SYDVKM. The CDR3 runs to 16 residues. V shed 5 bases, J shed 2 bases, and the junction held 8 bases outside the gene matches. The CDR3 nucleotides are TGTGCCAGCAGTCCGAGGGTTAGCGGGGCCTACAATGAGCAGTTCTTC. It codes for CASSPRVSGAYNEQFF.

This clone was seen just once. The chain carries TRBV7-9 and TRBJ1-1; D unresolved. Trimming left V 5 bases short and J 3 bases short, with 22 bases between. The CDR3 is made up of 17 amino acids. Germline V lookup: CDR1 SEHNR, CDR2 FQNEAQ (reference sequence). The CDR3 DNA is TGTGCCAGCAGCCCCCAAAGAGGGATTATGTCGGACACTGAAGCTTTCTTT. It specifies CASSPQRGIMSDTEAFF.

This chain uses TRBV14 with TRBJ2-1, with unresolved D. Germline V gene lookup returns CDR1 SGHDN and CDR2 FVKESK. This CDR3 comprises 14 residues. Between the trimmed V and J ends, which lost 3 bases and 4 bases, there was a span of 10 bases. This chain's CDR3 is CASSQLEDYNEQFF. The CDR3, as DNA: TGTGCCAGCAGCCAGTTAGAAGATTACAATGAGCAGTTCTTC.

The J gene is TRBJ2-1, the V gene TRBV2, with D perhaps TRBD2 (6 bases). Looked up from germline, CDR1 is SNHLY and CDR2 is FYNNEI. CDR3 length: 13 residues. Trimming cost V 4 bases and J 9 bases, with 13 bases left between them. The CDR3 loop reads CASSVGSLGEQFF. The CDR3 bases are TGTGCCAGCAGTGTCGGGAGTCTCGGTGAGCAGTTCTTC.

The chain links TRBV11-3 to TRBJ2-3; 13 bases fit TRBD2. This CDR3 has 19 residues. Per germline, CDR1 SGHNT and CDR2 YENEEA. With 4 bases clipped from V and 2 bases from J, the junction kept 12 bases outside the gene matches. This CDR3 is CASSSRTGLAGELTDTQYF. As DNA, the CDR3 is TGTGCCAGCAGCTCCCGGACCGGACTAGCGGGAGAGCTCACAGATACGCAGTATTTT.

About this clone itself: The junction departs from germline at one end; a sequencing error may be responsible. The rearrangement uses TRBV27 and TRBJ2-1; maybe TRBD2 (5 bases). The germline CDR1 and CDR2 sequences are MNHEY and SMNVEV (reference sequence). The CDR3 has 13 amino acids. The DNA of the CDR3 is TGTGTCAGCAGTCAGGACTCTCACAATGAGCAGTTCTTC. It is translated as CVSSQDSHNEQFF.

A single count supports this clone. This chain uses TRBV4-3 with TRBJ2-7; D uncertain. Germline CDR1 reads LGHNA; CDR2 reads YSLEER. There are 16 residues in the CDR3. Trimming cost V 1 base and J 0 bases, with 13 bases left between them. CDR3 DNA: TGCGCCAGCAGCCAAGGACGCGGCCTCACCTCCTACGAGCAGTACTTC. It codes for CASSQGRGLTSYEQYF.

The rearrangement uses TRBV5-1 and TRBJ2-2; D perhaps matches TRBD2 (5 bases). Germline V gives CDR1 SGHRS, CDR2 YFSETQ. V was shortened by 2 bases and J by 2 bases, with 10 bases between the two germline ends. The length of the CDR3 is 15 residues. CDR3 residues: CASSLEGINTGELFF. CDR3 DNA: TGCGCCAGCAGCTTAGAGGGCATAAACACCGGGGAGCTGTTTTTT.

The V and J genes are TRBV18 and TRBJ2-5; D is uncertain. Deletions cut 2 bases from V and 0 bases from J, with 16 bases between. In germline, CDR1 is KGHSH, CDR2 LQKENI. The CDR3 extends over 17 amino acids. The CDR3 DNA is TGTGCCAGCTCACCAGAATCAGGTACAGACGACCAAGAGACCCAGTACTTC. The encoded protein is CASSPESGTDDQETQYF.

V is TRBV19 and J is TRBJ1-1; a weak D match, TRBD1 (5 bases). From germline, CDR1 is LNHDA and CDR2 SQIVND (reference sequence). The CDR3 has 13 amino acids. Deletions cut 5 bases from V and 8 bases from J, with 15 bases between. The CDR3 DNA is TGTGCCAGTAGTCAGACAGACAACAACGAAGCTTTCTTT. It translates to CASSQTDNNEAFF.

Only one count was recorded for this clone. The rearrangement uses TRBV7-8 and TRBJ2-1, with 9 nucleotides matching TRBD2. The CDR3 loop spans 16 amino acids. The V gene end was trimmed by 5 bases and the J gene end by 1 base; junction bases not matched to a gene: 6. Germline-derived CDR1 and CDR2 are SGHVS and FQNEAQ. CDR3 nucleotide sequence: TGTGCCAGCAGCGCCCTGGCGGGAGGGTCCTACAATGAGCAGTTCTTC. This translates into CASSALAGGSYNEQFF.

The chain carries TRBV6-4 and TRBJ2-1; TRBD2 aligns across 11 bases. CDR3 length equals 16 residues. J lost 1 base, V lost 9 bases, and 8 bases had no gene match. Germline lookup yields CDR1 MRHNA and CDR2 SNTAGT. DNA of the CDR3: TGTGCCAGTGTATTAGCGGGAGGGGGTTCCTACAATGAGCAGTTCTTC. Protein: CASVLAGGGSYNEQFF.

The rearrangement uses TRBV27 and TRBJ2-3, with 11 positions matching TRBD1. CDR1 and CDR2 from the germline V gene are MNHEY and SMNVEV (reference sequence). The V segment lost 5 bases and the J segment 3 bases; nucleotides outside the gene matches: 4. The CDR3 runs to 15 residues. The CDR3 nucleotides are TGTGCCAGCAGTCCGGGACAGGGGGGTACAGATACGCAGTATTTT. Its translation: CASSPGQGGTDTQYF.

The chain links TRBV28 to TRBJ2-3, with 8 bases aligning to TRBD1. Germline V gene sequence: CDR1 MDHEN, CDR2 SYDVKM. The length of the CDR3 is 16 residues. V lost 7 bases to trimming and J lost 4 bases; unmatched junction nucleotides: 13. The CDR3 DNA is TGTGCCAGCAAAATTCCTCTGGACAGGGAAGCAGATACGCAGTATTTT. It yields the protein CASKIPLDREADTQYF.

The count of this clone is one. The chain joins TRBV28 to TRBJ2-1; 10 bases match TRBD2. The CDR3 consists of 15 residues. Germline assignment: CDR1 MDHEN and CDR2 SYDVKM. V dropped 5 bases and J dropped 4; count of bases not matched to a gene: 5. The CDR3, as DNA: TGTGCCAGCAGTCTTCTAGCGGGAGCGTACAATGAGCAGTTCTTC. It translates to CASSLLAGAYNEQFF.

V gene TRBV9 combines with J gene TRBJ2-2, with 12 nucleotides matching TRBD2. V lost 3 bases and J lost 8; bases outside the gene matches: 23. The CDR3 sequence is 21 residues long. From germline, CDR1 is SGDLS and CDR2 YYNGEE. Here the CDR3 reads CASSEGDVGRGLAGLDGELFF. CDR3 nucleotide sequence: TGTGCCAGCAGCGAAGGAGACGTTGGTAGGGGACTAGCGGGCCTAGATGGGGAGCTGTTTTTT.

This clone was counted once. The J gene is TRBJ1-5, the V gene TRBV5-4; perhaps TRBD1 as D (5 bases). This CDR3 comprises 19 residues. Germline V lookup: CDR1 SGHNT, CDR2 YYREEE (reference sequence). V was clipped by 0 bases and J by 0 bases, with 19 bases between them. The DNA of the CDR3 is TGTGCCAGCAGCTTGGGGGGCCAGATCCCTATTTATAGCAATCAGCCCCAGCATTTT. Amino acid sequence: CASSLGGQIPIYSNQPQHF.

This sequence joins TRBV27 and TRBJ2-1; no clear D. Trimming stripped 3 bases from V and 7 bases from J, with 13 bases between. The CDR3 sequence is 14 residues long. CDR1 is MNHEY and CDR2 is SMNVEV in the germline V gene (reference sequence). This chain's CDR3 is CASSLVPQSNEQFF. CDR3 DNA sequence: TGTGCCAGCAGTTTGGTGCCTCAGTCAAATGAGCAGTTCTTC.

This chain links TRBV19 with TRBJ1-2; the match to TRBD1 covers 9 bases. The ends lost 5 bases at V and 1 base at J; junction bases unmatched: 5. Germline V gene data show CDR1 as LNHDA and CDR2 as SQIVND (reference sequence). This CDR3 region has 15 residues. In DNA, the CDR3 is TGTGCCAGTAGTTTCGGACAGGGGAATAACTATGGCTACACCTTC. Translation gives CASSFGQGNNYGYTF. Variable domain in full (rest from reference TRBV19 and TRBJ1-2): DGGITQSPKYLFRKEGQNVTLSCEQNLNHDAMYWYRQDPGQGLRLIYYSQIVNDFQKGDIAEGYSVSREKKESFPLTVTSAQKNPTAFYLCASSFGQGNNYGYTFGSGTRLTVV.

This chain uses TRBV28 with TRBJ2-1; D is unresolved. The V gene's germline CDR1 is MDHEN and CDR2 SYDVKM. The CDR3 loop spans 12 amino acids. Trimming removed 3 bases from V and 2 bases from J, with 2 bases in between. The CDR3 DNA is TGTGCCAGCAGTTTCCCCTACAATGAGCAGTTCTTC. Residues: CASSFPYNEQFF.

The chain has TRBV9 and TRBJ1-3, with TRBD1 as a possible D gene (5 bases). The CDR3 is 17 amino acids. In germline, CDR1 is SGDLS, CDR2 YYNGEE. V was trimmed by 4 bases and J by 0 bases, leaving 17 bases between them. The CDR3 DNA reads TGTGCCAGCAGCCCCCCCGGGGGGAAGAGCTCTGGAAACACCATATATTTT. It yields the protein CASSPPGGKSSGNTIYF.

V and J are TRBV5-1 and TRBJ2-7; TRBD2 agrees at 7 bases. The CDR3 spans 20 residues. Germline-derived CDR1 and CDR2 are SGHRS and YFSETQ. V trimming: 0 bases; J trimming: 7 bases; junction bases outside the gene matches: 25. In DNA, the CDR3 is TGCGCCAGCAGCTTGGTTAACAGCGGAAGATCGGGACTAAGGTTCGATGAGCAGTACTTC. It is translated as CASSLVNSGRSGLRFDEQYF.

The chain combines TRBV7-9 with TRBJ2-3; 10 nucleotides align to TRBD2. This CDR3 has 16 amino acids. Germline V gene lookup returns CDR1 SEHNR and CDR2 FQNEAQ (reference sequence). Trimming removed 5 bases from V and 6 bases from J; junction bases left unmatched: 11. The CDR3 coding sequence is TGTGCCAGCAGCGGACTTTCTAGCGGGGGACGTGATACGCAGTATTTT. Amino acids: CASSGLSSGGRDTQYF. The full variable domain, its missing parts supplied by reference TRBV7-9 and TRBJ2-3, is DTGVSQNPRHKITKRGQNVTFRCDPISEHNRLYWYRQTLGQGPEFLTYFQNEAQLEKSRLLSDRFSAERPKGSFSTLEIQRTEQGDSAMYLCASSGLSSGGRDTQYFGPGTRLTVL.

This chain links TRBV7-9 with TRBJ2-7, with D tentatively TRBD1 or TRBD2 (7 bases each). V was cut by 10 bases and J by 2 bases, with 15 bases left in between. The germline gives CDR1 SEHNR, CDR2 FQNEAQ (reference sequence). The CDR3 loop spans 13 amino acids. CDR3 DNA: TGTGCCACCAGGGGGGGAGCCCCCTACGAGCAGTACTTC. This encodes CATRGGAPYEQYF.